What follows are 21 T cell receptor beta chains derived from one specimen sequenced in a study of blood T cell repertoires in COVID-19. Sequenced by immunoSEQ multiplex PCR; TCRdb stores in-frame clones only, minus some. The sample has about 140,000 clones, more than 75% seen once. Sequences were obtained from peripheral blood. The receptors shown here come from a man over 45 with active COVID-19.

The chain couples TRBV18 to TRBJ1-2, with 7 bases matching TRBD1. The V gene end was trimmed by 3 bases and the J gene end by 0 bases; junction bases not matched to a gene: 16. The germline V gene has CDR1 KGHSH and CDR2 LQKENI. CDR3 length: 19 residues. The CDR3 region has the DNA TGTGCCAGCTCACCTTTTGGGACTCGAAAAGACAGGGCTAACTATGGCTACACCTTC. It yields the protein CASSPFGTRKDRANYGYTF.

The chain recombines TRBV6-5 with TRBJ1-2; D is perhaps TRBD1 (6 bases). From germline, CDR1 is MNHEY and CDR2 SVGAGI. Trimming took 2 bases from V and 4 from J, leaving 11 bases between them. CDR3 length equals 14 residues. CDR3 residues: CASSYQGLGYGYTF. The CDR3 nucleotides read TGTGCCAGCAGTTACCAGGGGCTTGGCTATGGCTACACCTTC.

The rearrangement links TRBV7-3 to TRBJ2-3, with 8 bases matching TRBD2. This CDR3 comprises 16 residues. The V and J ends lost 7 bases and 3 bases, in that order; junction bases with no gene match: 12. Germline-derived CDR1 and CDR2 are SGHTA and FQGTGA. CDR3 sequence (DNA): TGTGCCAGCAATTTAGGGTTGCGGGGGGCGACAGATACGCAGTATTTT. Translating gives CASNLGLRGATDTQYF.

The gene calls are TRBV5-1 and TRBJ1-6; D unresolved. This CDR3 spans 14 amino acids. Trimming removed 2 bases from V and 7 bases from J, with 10 bases in between. Germline values: CDR1 SGHRS, CDR2 YFSETQ. The CDR3 loop reads CASSFQTGNSPLHF. The CDR3, as DNA: TGCGCCAGCAGCTTCCAGACGGGAAATTCACCCCTCCACTTT.

V usage is TRBV21-1 and J usage is TRBJ2-3; the DNA was not compared with TRBD2, the D call given in the table. TRBV21-1 is listed as a pseudogene. The CDR3 totals 11 residues. This chain's CDR3 is CASSREDTQYF. The CDR3 nucleotides are TGTGCCAGCAGCAGGGAGGATACGCAGTATTTT.

The chain recombines TRBV4-1 with TRBJ2-7; weak D call: TRBD2 (5 bases). CDR1 is MGHRA, CDR2 YSYEKL, per germline. The length of the CDR3 is 16 residues. V was shortened by 0 bases and J by 0 bases, with 12 bases between the two germline ends. In DNA form, the CDR3 reads TGCGCCAGCAGCCAAGAGGCGGGCCCTAGCTCCTACGAGCAGTACTTC. This codes for CASSQEAGPSSYEQYF.

The rearrangement uses TRBV7-2 and TRBJ1-5; possible D gene TRBD1, 5 bases. Germline CDR1 is SGHTA and CDR2 is FQGNSA. V was shortened by 5 bases and J by 4 bases, with 9 bases between the two germline ends. This CDR3 region has 13 residues. The CDR3 reads CASSTQENQPQHF. CDR3 nucleotides: TGTGCCAGCAGCACACAGGAGAATCAGCCCCAGCATTTT.

The chain has TRBV30 and TRBJ1-2; TRBD1 matches 11 bases. The germline V gene encodes CDR1 GTSNPN and CDR2 SVGIG (reference sequence). The V segment lost 2 bases and the J segment 6 bases; nucleotides outside the gene matches: 8. CDR3 size: 15 residues. The CDR3 spells CAWSSLWDRGNGYTF. CDR3 coding DNA: TGTGCCTGGAGTTCGCTATGGGACAGGGGGAATGGCTACACCTTC.

The chain has TRBV21-1 and TRBJ2-7; no DNA check was done on the table's D call, TRBD2. TRBV21-1 is a recognized pseudogene. CDR3 length: 16 residues. The CDR3 DNA reads as TGTGCCAGCGGTAATAGCGGGGGCCTAAGCTCCTACGAGCAGTACTTC. Protein: CASGNSGGLSSYEQYF.

V usage is TRBV7-2 and J usage is TRBJ2-7, with D possibly TRBD2 on 7 matching bases. The CDR3 loop spans 15 amino acids. Trimming stripped 7 bases from V and 5 bases from J, with 21 bases between. Germline V lookup: CDR1 SGHTA, CDR2 FQGNSA. The CDR3 sequence: CASTMGGASSHEQYF. DNA for the CDR3: TGTGCCAGCACAATGGGGGGGGCATCATCCCACGAGCAGTACTTC.

The chain combines TRBV4-1 with TRBJ2-7; 10 nucleotides agree with TRBD2. This CDR3 spans 18 amino acids. From germline, CDR1 is MGHRA and CDR2 YSYEKL. V lost 3 bases and J lost 3; bases outside the gene matches: 14. The chain's CDR3 is CASSQAAASGGDVYEQYF. CDR3 bases: TGCGCCAGCAGCCAGGCTGCGGCTAGCGGGGGCGATGTCTACGAGCAGTACTTC.

The rearrangement links TRBV4-3 to TRBJ2-1, with D possibly being TRBD2 (6 bases). The CDR3 runs to 13 residues. The V end was cut by 11 bases, the J end by 2 bases, with 13 bases between. Germline V gene data show CDR1 as LGHNA and CDR2 as YSLEER. The CDR3 bases are TGCGCCGCCTCCGGGGGACCCTACAATGAGCAGTTCTTC. Protein: CAASGGPYNEQFF.

The gene calls are TRBV5-4 and TRBJ1-1, with 7 bases identical to TRBD1. Per germline, CDR1 SGHNT and CDR2 YYREEE (reference sequence). This CDR3 comprises 15 residues. Trimming cost V 0 bases and J 3 bases; bases outside gene matches: 5. The CDR3 bases are TGTGCCAGCAGCTTGGTGTCAGGGGGAGACACTGAAGCTTTCTTT. Its translation is CASSLVSGGDTEAFF.

This sequence joins TRBV11-2 and TRBJ2-7; TRBD1 is a possible D gene (6 bases). The CDR3 length is 14 residues. Germline CDR1 is SGHAT and CDR2 is FQNNGV. V shed 7 bases and J shed 0 bases, with 13 bases lying between them. CDR3 region: CASTSDRNSYEQYF. The CDR3 DNA is TGTGCCAGCACCTCAGACAGGAACTCCTACGAGCAGTACTTC.

The chain recombines TRBV3-1 (or the pseudogene TRBV3-2) with TRBJ1-3; D is uncertain. The CDR3 contains 14 residues. In germline, CDR1 is LGHDT, CDR2 YNNKEL (reference sequence). Trimming pared 0 bases from V and 3 bases from J, leaving 6 bases between. Written as DNA, the CDR3 is TGTGCCAGCAGCCAAGACAGGTTTGGAAACACCATATATTTT. It encodes CASSQDRFGNTIYF.

The CDR3 DNA sequence: TGCGCCAGCAGCCAAGTCCGGGGTATACCGGCGGAGACCCAGTACTTC. Translated, it gives CASSQVRGIPAETQYF. The J gene is TRBJ2-5, the V gene TRBV4-1; TRBD2 is a possible D gene (5 bases). This CDR3 is built from 16 residues. V shed 1 base and J shed 5 bases, with 17 bases lying between them. Per germline, CDR1 MGHRA and CDR2 YSYEKL.

This clone was seen more than once but under ten times. V gene TRBV7-9 combines with J gene TRBJ2-7, with D unclear. Germline V gives CDR1 SEHNR, CDR2 FQNEAQ (reference sequence). V was clipped by 3 bases and J by 10 bases, with 10 bases between them. CDR3 length: 11 residues. The CDR3 bases are TGTGCCAGCAGCTTGGGCTCCACCCAGTACTTC. Translating gives CASSLGSTQYF.

The gene calls are TRBV5-6 and TRBJ1-1; D is unclear. The V gene lost 7 bases and the J gene lost 3 bases, with 7 bases spanning the gap. Germline lookup yields CDR1 SGHDT and CDR2 YYEEEE. This CDR3 has 11 amino acids. The CDR3 bases are TGTGCCAGCTTTGCGGACACTGAAGCTTTCTTT. This translates into CASFADTEAFF.

J is TRBJ1-2 and V is TRBV2; perhaps TRBD1 as D (6 bases). This CDR3 has 14 amino acids. From germline, CDR1 is SNHLY and CDR2 FYNNEI. V lost 3 bases and J lost 4, with 12 bases in between. CDR3 sequence: CASSDQQGVYGYTF. For the CDR3, the DNA is TGTGCCAGCAGTGATCAACAGGGTGTCTATGGCTACACCTTC.

The V call is TRBV11-1, the J call TRBJ2-1; TRBD2 matches 12 bases. In germline, CDR1 is SGHAT, CDR2 FQDESV (reference sequence). The CDR3 extends over 16 amino acids. The ends lost 5 bases at V and 8 bases at J; junction bases unmatched: 10. The CDR3 loop is CASSPGLLAGGHEQFF. The CDR3 region has the DNA TGTGCCAGCAGCCCAGGGTTGCTAGCGGGGGGGCATGAGCAGTTCTTC. Full variable domain (missing parts from reference TRBV11-1 and TRBJ2-1): EAEVAQSPRYKITEKSQAVAFWCDPISGHATLYWYRQILGQGPELLVQFQDESVVDDSQLPKDRFSAERLKGVDSTLKIQPAELGDSAMYLCASSPGLLAGGHEQFFGPGTRLTVL.

J is TRBJ1-2 and V is TRBV7-9; D is uncertain. V lost 5 bases and J 7 bases, leaving 8 bases between the germline ends. The CDR3 has 11 residues. Germline values: CDR1 SEHNR, CDR2 FQNEAQ (reference sequence). The DNA for the CDR3 is TGTGCCAGCAGCACGGGGTTTGGCTACACCTTC. Translation gives CASSTGFGYTF.